What follows are 30 T cell receptor beta chains derived from one specimen sequenced in a study of molecular identifiers for immune sequencing clone quantification. TCRdb passed the PCR reads through MiXCR, listing each CDR3 protein once. The table includes 460,000 or so distinct CDR3 sequences, 20% to 25% detected once. The sequenced sample consisted of naive CD8+ T cells from blood, with Jurkat cell RNA spiked in. This sample's subset: FACS-sorted CD8+CD4-CCR7+CD45RA+ naive T cells. The receptors were gathered from a human donor in good health. Some libraries in this study had Jurkat cell RNA spiked in.

This clonotype was recorded at least ten times. The chain couples TRBV29-1 to TRBJ2-1; TRBD2 matches at 13 bases. This CDR3 has 15 residues. Germline loops: CDR1 SQVTM, CDR2 ANQGSEA. The trim removed 3 bases at V and 7 bases at J, leaving 6 bases unmatched. The CDR3 DNA follows: TGCAGCGTTGAGACCGGGACTAGCGGGATTAATGAGCAGTTCTTC. This translates into CSVETGTSGINEQFF.

Ten or more counts support this clonotype. The chain employs TRBV4-3 and TRBJ2-7; 8 bases align to TRBD2. V lost 2 bases and J lost 4; bases outside the gene matches: 4. Germline lookup yields CDR1 LGHNA and CDR2 YSLEER. There are 14 residues in the CDR3. DNA for the CDR3: TGCGCCAGCAGCCAAACCGGGGGGGTATACGAGCAGTACTTC. Amino acids: CASSQTGGVYEQYF.

Many counts were recorded for this clonotype. V and J are TRBV12-5 and TRBJ2-3, with 10 bases identical to TRBD2. Germline V lookup: CDR1 LGHNT, CDR2 FRNRAP. Germline trimming cut 5 bases from V and 5 bases from J; bases unmatched to any gene: 10. This CDR3 has 16 residues. The CDR3 region is CASGAILAGAIDTQYF. As DNA, the CDR3 is TGTGCTAGTGGTGCCATCCTAGCGGGGGCTATAGATACGCAGTATTTT.

Many counts were recorded for this clonotype. The DNA of the CDR3 is TGTGCCAGCAGTTTATCGGGGGGGGCGATCGGTTGGAACACTGAAGCTTTCTTT. Encoded protein: CASSLSGGAIGWNTEAFF. This chain uses TRBV27 with TRBJ1-1; tentatively, D is TRBD1 (6 bases). CDR3 length: 18 residues. The germline V gene encodes CDR1 MNHEY and CDR2 SMNVEV (reference sequence). V lost 0 bases to trimming and J lost 1 base, with 18 bases between them.

Details on this clonotype: At one end the junction does not follow the germline gene, possibly because of a read error. The rearrangement links TRBV4-1 to TRBJ2-7; no firm D call. Germline V gives CDR1 MGHRA, CDR2 YSYEKL. This CDR3 has 14 residues. The CDR3 DNA follows: TGCGTCAGCAGCCAGGACCCAGGCTCCTACGAGCAGTACTTC. This gives the protein CVSSQDPGSYEQYF.

This clonotype was counted ten times or more. The chain employs TRBV9 and TRBJ2-3; D possibly corresponds to TRBD1 (6 bases). Germline V lookup: CDR1 SGDLS, CDR2 YYNGEE. Trimming removed 4 bases at V and 0 bases at J, with 18 bases between. The CDR3 length is 17 residues. The CDR3: CASSSSPGERSTDTQYF. The CDR3 bases are TGTGCCAGCAGCTCCTCTCCAGGGGAACGTAGCACAGATACGCAGTATTTT. The full variable domain, in which reference TRBV9 and TRBJ2-3 provide the parts outside the CDR3, is DSGVTQTPKHLITATGQRVTLRCSPRSGDLSVYWYQQSLDQGLQFLIQYYNGEERAKGNILERFSAQQFPDLHSELNLSSLELGDSALYFCASSSSPGERSTDTQYFGPGTRLTVL.

At least ten counts were recorded for this clonotype. The chain joins TRBV11-2 to TRBJ2-3; weak D call: TRBD1 (5 bases). This CDR3 contains 13 residues. The V end was cut by 11 bases, the J end by 0 bases, with 12 bases between. The germline V gene encodes CDR1 SGHAT and CDR2 FQNNGV. CDR3 amino acids: CAGAIHSTDTQYF. Here the CDR3 DNA reads TGTGCCGGGGCTATCCATAGCACAGATACGCAGTATTTT.

This clonotype showed up many times. The chain is built from TRBV20-1 and TRBJ2-3; D not certain. V was trimmed by 0 bases and J by 0 bases, leaving 7 bases between them. Germline CDR1 and CDR2: DFQATT and SNEGSKA (reference sequence). CDR3 size: 14 residues. The CDR3 DNA follows: TGCAGTGCTAGAGAGATCACTAGCACAGATACGCAGTATTTT. It yields the protein CSAREITSTDTQYF.

This clonotype was observed a few times. This chain links TRBV12-3 or TRBV12-4 with TRBJ1-1; the D gene is possibly TRBD1 (5 bases). The ends were cut back, 4 bases at V and 4 bases at J, with 16 bases in the middle. The CDR3 consists of 15 residues. The DNA for the CDR3 is TGTGCCAGCAGTTCAAGCACCCGGGGGTCCACTGAAGCTTTCTTT. This gives the protein CASSSSTRGSTEAFF.

This clonotype was picked up a small number of times. The CDR3 sequence is CASSLSLGGSGHEQFF. The CDR3 bases are TGTGCCAGCAGTTTATCCCTCGGCGGGAGCGGCCATGAGCAGTTCTTC. The J gene is TRBJ2-1, the V gene TRBV12-3 or TRBV12-4, with 7 bases matching TRBD2. Trimming cost V 2 bases and J 8 bases; bases outside gene matches: 12. The CDR3 totals 16 residues.

This clonotype was detected ten times or more. CDR3 sequence: CASSTYISSYNEQFF. In nucleotides, the CDR3 is TGTGCCAGTAGTACCTACATCAGCTCCTACAATGAGCAGTTCTTC. The rearrangement uses TRBV19 and TRBJ2-1; no clear D. From germline, CDR1 is LNHDA and CDR2 SQIVND (reference sequence). Trimming left V 4 bases short and J 0 bases short, with 10 bases between. The CDR3 runs to 15 residues.

There are many counts of this clonotype. The J gene is TRBJ2-7, the V gene TRBV4-2; D unclear. Trimming took off 1 base at V and 5 bases at J, with 9 bases between the two ends. Germline lookup yields CDR1 LGHNA and CDR2 YNFKEQ. This CDR3 has 13 amino acids. The CDR3 is CASSQVGADEQYF. The CDR3 region has the DNA TGTGCCAGCAGCCAAGTCGGCGCGGACGAGCAGTACTTC.

A few counts support this clonotype. The V call is TRBV6-6, the J call TRBJ2-2; 7 bases are a match to TRBD1. CDR3 size: 17 residues. Germline-derived CDR1 and CDR2 are MNHNY and SVGAGI (reference sequence). V lost 3 bases, J lost 2 bases, and 9 bases stayed unmatched. The CDR3 spells CASSYHTGTENTGELFF. The CDR3 DNA reads as TGTGCCAGCAGTTATCATACCGGGACAGAAAACACCGGGGAGCTGTTTTTT.

In regard to this clonotype: A much larger clone is a single base away; this may be a read error. The chain joins TRBV30 to TRBJ1-1; D is unclear. V lost 3 bases and J 5 bases, leaving 10 bases between the germline ends. The CDR3 sequence is 12 residues long. Germline V CDR1 and CDR2: GTSNPN, SVGIG (reference sequence). The CDR3 nucleotides read TGTGCCTGGAGAGTATCCCGGACTGAAGCTTTCTTT. Protein sequence: CAWRVSRTEAFF.

A note on this clonotype: This may come from a read error, since a much larger clone is one base off. This sequence joins TRBV29-1 and TRBJ2-2; D might be TRBD2 (5 bases). Germline CDR1 SQVTM, CDR2 ANQGSEA. The CDR3 contains 13 residues. DNA of the CDR3: TGCGGCGTTGAACTAGAAAACACCGGGGAGCTGTTTTTT. Translated: CGVELENTGELFF.

This clonotype was seen a handful of times. This chain links TRBV4-1 with TRBJ2-7; 7 bases fit TRBD1. Germline V gene data show CDR1 as MGHRA and CDR2 as YSYEKL. The CDR3 runs 16 residues. Trimming removed 2 bases from V and 1 base from J; junction bases left unmatched: 8. CDR3 region: CASSQSSQGVSYEQYF. Written as DNA, the CDR3 is TGCGCCAGCAGCCAAAGTTCCCAGGGGGTATCCTACGAGCAGTACTTC.

This clonotype was counted at least ten times. The chain employs TRBV19 and TRBJ2-3; a weak D match, TRBD1 (5 bases). Germline CDR1 is LNHDA and CDR2 is SQIVND (reference sequence). This CDR3 has 13 amino acids. The germline V and J ends were trimmed by 5 bases and 0 bases, with 6 bases remaining between them. The CDR3 here is CASSGASTDTQYF. The CDR3 DNA sequence: TGTGCCAGTAGTGGGGCAAGCACAGATACGCAGTATTTT.

This chain connects TRBV30 to TRBJ2-1; 10 bases align to TRBD1. CDR3 length equals 11 residues. Germline V gene lookup returns CDR1 GTSNPN and CDR2 SVGIG (reference sequence). After removal of 1 base from V and 14 bases from J, the junction contained 2 bases not matched to a gene. CDR3 sequence: CAWSAGTGEFF. The CDR3 DNA follows: TGTGCCTGGAGTGCTGGGACAGGGGAGTTCTTC.

This clonotype was found many times. This chain joins TRBV30 and TRBJ2-7; either TRBD1 or TRBD2 may fit D (5 bases each). The CDR3 is made up of 12 amino acids. Trimming pared 0 bases from V and 6 bases from J, leaving 9 bases between. Germline CDR1 and CDR2: GTSNPN and SVGIG (reference sequence). The DNA of the CDR3 is TGTGCCTGGAGTGTACTAGGGGTCGAGCAGTACTTC. Translation gives CAWSVLGVEQYF.

This chain joins TRBV7-2 and TRBJ2-7; TRBD2 matches at 7 bases. This CDR3 contains 15 residues. In germline, CDR1 is SGHTA, CDR2 FQGNSA. The V gene end was trimmed by 7 bases and the J gene end by 0 bases; junction bases not matched to a gene: 9. CDR3 DNA: TGTGCCAGCACCCCTGGAGCGGGGCACTCCTACGAGCAGTACTTC. This gives the protein CASTPGAGHSYEQYF. Variable domain in full (rest from reference TRBV7-2 and TRBJ2-7): GAGVSQSPSNKVTEKGKDVELRCDPISGHTALYWYRQSLGQGLEFLIYFQGNSAPDKSGLPSDRFSAERTGGSVSTLTIQRTQQEDSAVYLCASTPGAGHSYEQYFGPGTRLTVT.

This clonotype was detected ten times or more. The chain has TRBV29-1 and TRBJ1-2; TRBD1 matches 8 bases. CDR1 is SQVTM and CDR2 is ANQGSEA in the germline V gene. The CDR3 covers 14 residues. V lost 4 bases to trimming and J lost 3 bases; unmatched junction nucleotides: 7. This CDR3 is CSVAWPGGDYGYTF. The CDR3 DNA reads as TGCAGCGTTGCGTGGCCAGGGGGCGACTATGGCTACACCTTC.

Note on this clonotype: No conserved phenylalanine or tryptophan is present at the end of the CDR3, so a read error is the likely explanation. V usage is TRBV28 and J usage is TRBJ1-5, with a weak D call TRBD1 (5 bases). The V end was cut by 10 bases, the J end by 0 bases, with 19 bases between. The CDR3 is 16 amino acids. The V gene's germline CDR1 is MDHEN and CDR2 SYDVKM. The CDR3 spells CATIGSGDYSNQPQHL. CDR3 coding DNA: TGTGCCACCATAGGGTCGGGGGACTATAGCAATCAGCCCCAGCATCTT.

This clonotype was counted many times. V gene TRBV2 combines with J gene TRBJ1-5; no clear D. Germline V lookup: CDR1 SNHLY, CDR2 FYNNEI. This CDR3 is 15 amino acids long. Trimming removed 2 bases from V and 0 bases from J, with 8 bases in between. The CDR3: CASSELHLSNQPQHF. The CDR3 bases are TGTGCCAGCAGTGAATTACACCTTAGCAATCAGCCCCAGCATTTT.

To note about this clonotype: A read error may explain this, as a much larger clone is one base away. As the CDR3 is not closed by the conserved phenylalanine or tryptophan, this likely results from a read error. The chain links TRBV10-3 to TRBJ1-1; D is ambiguous. The V and J ends lost 0 bases and 7 bases respectively, with 15 bases between them. CDR1 and CDR2 (germline): ENHRY, SYGVKD. The CDR3 sequence is 15 residues long. The CDR3 bases are TGTGCCATCAGTGAGTCTTCCCCGGTAGCAGGTGAAGCTTTCTTG. This encodes CAISESSPVAGEAFL.

This sequence joins TRBV6-5 and TRBJ2-3; D may correspond to TRBD1 or TRBD2 (5 bases each). The germline V gene has CDR1 MNHEY and CDR2 SVGAGI. V was shortened by 4 bases and J by 5 bases, with 16 bases between the two germline ends. The CDR3 is 15 residues long. Written as DNA, the CDR3 is TGTGCCAGCAGTTTCCTGGGGGTGGGTGGAGATACGCAGTATTTT. This gives the protein CASSFLGVGGDTQYF.

With regard to this clonotype: This may come from a read error, since a much larger clone is one base off. CDR3 sequence (DNA): TGTGCCGGCAGTGATCCTCTACAGTCCTACGAGCAGTACTTC. This encodes CAGSDPLQSYEQYF. The V and J genes are TRBV2 and TRBJ2-7; D unclear. The CDR3 sequence is 14 residues long. Germline V gives CDR1 SNHLY, CDR2 FYNNEI.

About this clonotype itself: Just one base apart from a much larger clone, this may be a read error. The rearrangement links TRBV6-4 to TRBJ2-2; D is possibly TRBD1 or TRBD2 (5 bases each). The V end was cut by 8 bases, the J end by 4 bases, with 14 bases between. In germline, CDR1 is MRHNA, CDR2 SNTAGT. The CDR3 runs to 14 residues. The CDR3 region is CASGPPGTTGELFF. CDR3 DNA sequence: TGTGCCAGCGGTCCGCCCGGGACCACCGGGGAGCTGTTTTTT.

The sample holds many counts of this clonotype. The chain has TRBV5-6 and TRBJ2-1, with TRBD2 as a possible D gene (5 bases). Deletions cut 3 bases from V and 4 bases from J, with 20 bases between. The CDR3 length is 17 residues. Germline CDR1 is SGHDT and CDR2 is YYEEEE. In nucleotides, the CDR3 is TGTGCCAGCAGCTCGAAGAGCGGTGCGGGTATATACAATGAGCAGTTCTTC. Translated: CASSSKSGAGIYNEQFF.

The CDR3 DNA reads as TGTGCCAGCAGCGGGGGAACCACGACAGGGGCGTACCAAGAGACCCAGTACTTC. This sequence encodes CASSGGTTTGAYQETQYF. The chain combines TRBV9 with TRBJ2-5; 8 bases align to TRBD1. CDR3 size: 18 residues. The V gene end was trimmed by 3 bases and the J gene end by 0 bases; junction bases not matched to a gene: 13. Germline V gives CDR1 SGDLS, CDR2 YYNGEE.

This clonotype was picked up many times. The chain has TRBV29-1 and TRBJ2-5, with D perhaps TRBD1 (5 bases). CDR3 size: 14 residues. Trimming took 8 bases from V and 1 from J, leaving 17 bases between them. Looked up from germline, CDR1 is SQVTM and CDR2 is ANQGSEA. CDR3 protein: CSSKGAFSQETQYF. CDR3 DNA sequence: TGCAGCTCAAAAGGGGCATTCAGCCAAGAGACCCAGTACTTC. Looking up the rest from reference TRBV29-1 and TRBJ2-5 gives the full variable domain: SAVISQKPSRDICQRGTSLTIQCQVDSQVTMMFWYRQQPGQSLTLIATANQGSEATYESGFVIDKFPISRPNLTFSTLTVSNMSPEDSSIYLCSSKGAFSQETQYFGPGTRLLVL.